This T cell receptor beta chain was sequenced in a study of blood T cell repertoires in COVID-19. Study context: Samples of COVID-19 (acute and convalescent) were obtained from the United States, Italy and Spain. In each case, the material was cDNA or gDNA derived from T cells, B-cell-depleted T cells, or PBMCs.

V was shortened by 1 base and J by 15 bases, with 13 bases between the two germline ends. CDR3 length: 13 amino acids. Germline V CDR1 and CDR2: SGHTA, FQGNSA. Seattle cases were enrolled at active infection and followed longitudinally. In the original analysis: Nucleated cell number was recorded as an estimate derived from reference gene primer amplification. The table came from immunoSEQ multiplex PCR; TCRdb's copy has only in-frame clones and leaves some out. That table furnishes V, J and clone size, whereas the DNA furnished D and trimming. The table shows 410,000 or so clones, with around 89% occurring only once.

The V gene is TRBV7-2, the J gene TRBJ1-6, with no clear D. Material for sequencing was peripheral blood. The receptor comes from a middle-aged woman with COVID-19, enrolled during active disease. CDR3 in DNA: TGTGCCAGCAGCTTAGTGGGCACGTTAAACCTCCACTTT. This gives the protein CASSLVGTLNLHF.